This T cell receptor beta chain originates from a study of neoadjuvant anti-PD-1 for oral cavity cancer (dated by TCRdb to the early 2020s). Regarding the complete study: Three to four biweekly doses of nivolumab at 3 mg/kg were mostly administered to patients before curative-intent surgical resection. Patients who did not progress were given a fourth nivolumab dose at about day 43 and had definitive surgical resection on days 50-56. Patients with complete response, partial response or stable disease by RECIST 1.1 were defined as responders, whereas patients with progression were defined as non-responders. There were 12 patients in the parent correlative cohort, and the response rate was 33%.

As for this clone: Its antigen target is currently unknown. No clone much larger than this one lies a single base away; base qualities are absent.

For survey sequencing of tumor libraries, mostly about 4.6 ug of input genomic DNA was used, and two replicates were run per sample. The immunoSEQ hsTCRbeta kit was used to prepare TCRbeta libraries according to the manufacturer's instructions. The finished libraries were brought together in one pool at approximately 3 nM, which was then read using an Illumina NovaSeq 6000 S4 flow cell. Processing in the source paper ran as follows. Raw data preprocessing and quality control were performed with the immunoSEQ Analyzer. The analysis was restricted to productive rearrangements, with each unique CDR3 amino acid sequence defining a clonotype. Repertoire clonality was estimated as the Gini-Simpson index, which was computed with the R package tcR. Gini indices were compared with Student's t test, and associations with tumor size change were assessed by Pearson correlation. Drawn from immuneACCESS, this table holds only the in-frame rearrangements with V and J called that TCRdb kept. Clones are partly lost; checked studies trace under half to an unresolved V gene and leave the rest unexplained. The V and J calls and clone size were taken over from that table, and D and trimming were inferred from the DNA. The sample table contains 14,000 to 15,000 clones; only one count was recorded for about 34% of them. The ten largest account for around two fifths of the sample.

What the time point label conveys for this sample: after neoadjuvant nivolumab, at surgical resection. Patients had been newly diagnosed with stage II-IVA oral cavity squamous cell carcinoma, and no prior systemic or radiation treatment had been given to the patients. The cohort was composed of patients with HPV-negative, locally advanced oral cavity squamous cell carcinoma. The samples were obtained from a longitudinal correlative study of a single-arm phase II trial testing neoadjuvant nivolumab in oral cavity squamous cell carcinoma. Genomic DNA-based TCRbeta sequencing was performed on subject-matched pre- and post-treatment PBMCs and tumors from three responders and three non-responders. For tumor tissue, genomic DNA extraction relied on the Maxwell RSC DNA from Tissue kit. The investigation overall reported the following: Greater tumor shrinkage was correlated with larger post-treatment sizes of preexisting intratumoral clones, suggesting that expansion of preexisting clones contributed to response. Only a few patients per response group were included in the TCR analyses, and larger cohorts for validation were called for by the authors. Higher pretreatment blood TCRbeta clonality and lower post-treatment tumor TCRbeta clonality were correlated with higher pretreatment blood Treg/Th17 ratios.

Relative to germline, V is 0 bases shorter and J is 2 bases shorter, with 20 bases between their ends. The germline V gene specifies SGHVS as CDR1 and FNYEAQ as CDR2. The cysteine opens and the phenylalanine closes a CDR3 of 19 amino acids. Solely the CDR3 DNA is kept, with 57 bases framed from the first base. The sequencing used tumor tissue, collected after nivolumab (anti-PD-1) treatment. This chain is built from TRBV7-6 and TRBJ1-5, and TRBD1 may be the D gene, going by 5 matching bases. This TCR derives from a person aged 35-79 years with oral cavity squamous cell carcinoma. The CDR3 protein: CASSLADGLGREGNQPQHF. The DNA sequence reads TGTGCCAGCAGCTTAGCAGACGGGCTTGGCAGGGAGGGCAATCAGCCCCAGCATTTT.